The entry below describes one T cell receptor beta chain. The entry originates in a study of OX40 agonist ivuxolimab in advanced cancers. Study-level information: The patients received ivuxolimab by intravenous route every 2 weeks at 0.01 to 10 mg/kg.

Repertoires were generated with immunoSEQ multiplex PCR, while TCRdb's copy carries only in-frame clones and drops some. The table records 95,000 to 100,000 clones, around 85% of them present only once. The germline V gene encodes CDR1 MNHNS and CDR2 SASEGT. CDR3 length equals 15 residues. V lost 2 bases and J lost 2; bases outside the gene matches: 3. Sequencing used CD4+ or CD8+ T cells sorted from blood, obtained in a trial of the OX40 agonist ivuxolimab. V gene TRBV6-1 combines with J gene TRBJ2-7; 10 nucleotides agree with TRBD1. The receptor was isolated from an adult with an advanced solid tumor such as melanoma, head and neck, liver or kidney cancer. DNA for the CDR3: TGTGCCAGCAGTGAACCTGGGACAGGGGCCTACGAGCAGTACTTC. Residues: CASSEPGTGAYEQYF.